A single sample gave rise to the 10 T cell receptor beta chains below, sequenced in a study of T cell responses to AZD1222 COVID-19 vaccine. Sequenced by immunoSEQ multiplex PCR; TCRdb stores in-frame clones only, minus some. The data show 130,000 or so clones, more than 85% seen once. Sequenced here: peripheral blood, sampled on day 0 of MenACWY control vaccination. The receptors shown here come from an adult in good health.

The rearrangement uses TRBV20-1 and TRBJ1-2; the D is unclear. The germline V gene encodes CDR1 DFQATT and CDR2 SNEGSKA (reference sequence). This CDR3 comprises 13 residues. Trimming cost V 3 bases and J 4 bases, with 12 bases left between them. The CDR3 coding sequence is TGCAGTGCTAGTCTAGGCAGCGTCTATGGCTACACCTTC. Protein product: CSASLGSVYGYTF.

The chain recombines TRBV11-2 with TRBJ2-7; no reliable D call. V was shortened by 1 base and J by 3 bases, with 13 bases between the two germline ends. The CDR3 contains 15 residues. Looked up from germline, CDR1 is SGHAT and CDR2 is FQNNGV. The CDR3 nucleotides read TGTGCCAGCAGCTTAGGAGTCGTGGCTAGCTACGAGCAGTACTTC. Translated, it gives CASSLGVVASYEQYF.

The chain combines TRBV12-3 or TRBV12-4 with TRBJ1-1, with TRBD1 matching over 7 bases. The CDR3 totals 11 residues. V gave up 10 bases and J gave up 4 bases; unmatched junction bases: 3. The CDR3 region has the DNA TGTGCCAACTACAGGGGCACTGAAGCTTTCTTT. It yields the protein CANYRGTEAFF.

The chain is built from TRBV5-6 and TRBJ2-7; D might be TRBD1 or TRBD2, each matching 5 bases. From germline, CDR1 is SGHDT and CDR2 YYEEEE. V was clipped by 0 bases and J by 5 bases, with 9 bases between them. The CDR3 runs 13 residues. The CDR3 spells CASSLGGMDEQYF. Here the CDR3 DNA reads TGTGCCAGCAGCTTGGGGGGGATGGACGAGCAGTACTTC.

This chain's CDR3 is CASSSDRDRGEKLFF. The CDR3 DNA reads TGTGCCAGCTCATCCGACCGGGACAGGGGCGAAAAACTGTTTTTT. This sequence joins TRBV18 and TRBJ1-4; 10 nucleotides align to TRBD1. With 5 bases clipped from V and 8 bases from J, the junction kept 8 bases outside the gene matches. CDR3 length: 15 amino acids. Germline V lookup: CDR1 KGHSH, CDR2 LQKENI.

V and J are TRBV3-1 (or the pseudogene TRBV3-2) and TRBJ1-1; the D gene is possibly TRBD1 (5 bases). Germline V gene sequence: CDR1 LGHDT, CDR2 YNNKEL (reference sequence). The CDR3 covers 14 residues. Trimming stripped 6 bases from V and 6 bases from J, with 17 bases between. The CDR3 nucleotides are TGTGCCAGCAGACCAGACCGGGACCGAGCTGAAGCTTTCTTT. Translated, it gives CASRPDRDRAEAFF.

This chain joins TRBV2 and TRBJ1-4, with 9 bases that match TRBD1. Germline lookup yields CDR1 SNHLY and CDR2 FYNNEI. Losses at the gene ends were 4 bases for V and 5 bases for J; bases not matched to a gene: 5. This CDR3 comprises 15 residues. The CDR3 region is CASSAGDRVNEKLFF. The DNA of the CDR3 is TGTGCCAGCAGTGCCGGGGACAGGGTAAATGAAAAACTGTTTTTT.

The rearrangement joins TRBV2 to TRBJ1-1; no definite D call. The V end was cut by 5 bases, the J end by 5 bases, with 12 bases between. Looked up from germline, CDR1 is SNHLY and CDR2 is FYNNEI. The CDR3 runs to 13 residues. In DNA form, the CDR3 reads TGTGCCAGCAGTTCCCAGTCCTTAACTGAAGCTTTCTTT. Translated: CASSSQSLTEAFF.

About this clone itself: A much more abundant neighbour one base away suggests this may be a read error. The same CDR3 arises from other DNA sequences in this sample as well. V is TRBV6-2 or TRBV6-3 and J is TRBJ2-2; no firm D call. The CDR3 is 12 amino acids. Looked up from germline, CDR1 is MNHEY and CDR2 is SVGEGT. V was trimmed by 2 bases and J by 3 bases, leaving 1 base between them. The CDR3 DNA is TGTGCCAGCAGTTACGACACCGGGGAGCTGTTTTTT. Translating gives CASSYDTGELFF.

This chain joins TRBV5-4 and TRBJ2-1, with 15 bases aligning to TRBD2. The CDR3 has 18 residues. Per the germline V gene, CDR1 is SGHNT and CDR2 is YYREEE (reference sequence). V dropped 4 bases and J dropped 5; count of bases not matched to a gene: 10. CDR3 region: CASSSLGLAGGADNEQFF. DNA for the CDR3: TGTGCCAGCAGCAGCCTGGGACTAGCGGGGGGCGCCGACAATGAGCAGTTCTTC.